This T cell receptor (beta chain) was identified during a study of cytomegalovirus exposure and HLA in healthy donors. Regarding the study as a whole: Highly shared sequence variants in one cluster were likely a sequencing artifact. Presence/absence results assume similar sequencing depth per donor, which may not hold.

The germline V and J ends were trimmed by 4 bases and 4 bases, with 8 bases remaining between them. Per the germline V gene, CDR1 is SGHDN and CDR2 is FVKESK. There are 14 residues in the CDR3. For this clone: What it binds is not known.

Primers: 60 Vbeta forward and 13 Jbeta reverse. Libraries were prepared by immunoSEQ multiplex PCR; TCRdb keeps only in-frame clonotypes and omits some of them. The table shows around 170,000 clones, with roughly 82% occurring only once. The sample was PBMCs. This chain connects TRBV14 to TRBJ1-6, with D perhaps matching TRBD1 (6 bases). This TCR came from a woman aged 45-59 years in good health and CMV-seropositive. The CDR3 protein is CASSRQVYNSPLHF. The CDR3 DNA reads TGTGCCAGCAGCCGACAGGTTTATAATTCACCCCTCCACTTT.